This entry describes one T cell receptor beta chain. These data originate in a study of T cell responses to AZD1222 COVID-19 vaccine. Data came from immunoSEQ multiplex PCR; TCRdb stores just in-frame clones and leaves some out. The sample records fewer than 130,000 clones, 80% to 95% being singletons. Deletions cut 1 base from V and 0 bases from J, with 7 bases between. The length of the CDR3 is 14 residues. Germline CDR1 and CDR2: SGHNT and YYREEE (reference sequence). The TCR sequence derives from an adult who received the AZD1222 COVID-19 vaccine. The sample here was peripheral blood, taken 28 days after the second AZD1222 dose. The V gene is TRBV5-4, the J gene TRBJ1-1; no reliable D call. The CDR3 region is CASSLSQVNTEAFF. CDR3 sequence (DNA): TGTGCCAGCAGCTTGTCGCAGGTGAACACTGAAGCTTTCTTT. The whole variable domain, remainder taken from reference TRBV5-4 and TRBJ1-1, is ETGVTQSPTHLIKTRGQQVTLRCSSQSGHNTVSWYQQALGQGPQFIFQYYREEENGRGNFPPRFSGLQFPNYSSELNVNALELDDSALYLCASSLSQVNTEAFFGQGTRLTVV.